This TCR beta chain derives from a study of control samples from healthy donors and cancer patients. Some clones are missing from TCRdb's copy, which holds only in-frame ones; the method was immunoSEQ multiplex PCR. The data hold 68,000 or so clones, with 83% observed a single time. CDR1 is SGHTA and CDR2 is FQGNSA in the germline V gene. V shed 5 bases and J shed 0 bases, with 17 bases lying between them. The CDR3 spans 17 residues. This receptor was obtained from a man in his sixties in good health. The sample comprised blood. This chain joins TRBV7-2 and TRBJ2-1; TRBD2 might be the D (5 bases). The CDR3 spells CASSLRSGLSSYNEQFF. In DNA form, the CDR3 reads TGTGCCAGCAGCCTAAGGAGCGGACTGAGCTCCTACAATGAGCAGTTCTTC.